These 28 T cell receptor beta chains were all obtained from the same sample, sequenced in a study of blood T cell repertoires in COVID-19. Method: immunoSEQ multiplex PCR; TCRdb's copy keeps in-frame clones and lacks some. This table holds about 200,000 clones, around 85% found once. The sequencing sample was made of peripheral blood. These receptors were taken from a woman in her forties or fifties with acute or convalescent COVID-19.

V usage is TRBV18 and J usage is TRBJ2-7, with 12 bases lining up with TRBD1. From germline, CDR1 is KGHSH and CDR2 LQKENI. V was clipped by 3 bases and J by 7 bases; unmatched bases: 7. The CDR3 has 15 residues. For the CDR3, the DNA is TGTGCCAGCTCACCGGGACAGGGGGCAGACTTAGAGCAGTACTTC. Residues: CASSPGQGADLEQYF. Full variable domain (outside the CDR3, taken from reference TRBV18 and TRBJ2-7): NAGVMQNPRHLVRRRGQEARLRCSPMKGHSHVYWYRQLPEEGLKFMVYLQKENIIDESGMPKERFSAEFPKEGPSILRIQQVVRGDSAAYFCASSPGQGADLEQYFGPGTRLTVT.

The gene calls are TRBV27 and TRBJ1-1, with D hard to call. Germline loops: CDR1 MNHEY, CDR2 SMNVEV (reference sequence). V was shortened by 3 bases and J by 1 base, with 6 bases between the two germline ends. The CDR3 has 13 residues. CDR3 amino acids: CASSFKPNTEAFF. CDR3 in DNA: TGTGCCAGCAGTTTTAAGCCGAACACTGAAGCTTTCTTT.

The chain carries TRBV7-9 and TRBJ1-1; 7 bases are shared with TRBD1. CDR3 size: 14 residues. Germline CDR1 SEHNR, CDR2 FQNEAQ (reference sequence). Germline trimming cut 5 bases from V and 1 base from J; bases unmatched to any gene: 4. Here the CDR3 reads CASSPGGSNTEAFF. The CDR3 DNA sequence: TGTGCCAGCAGCCCAGGGGGATCGAACACTGAAGCTTTCTTT. Looking up the rest from reference TRBV7-9 and TRBJ1-1 gives the full variable domain: DTGVSQNPRHKITKRGQNVTFRCDPISEHNRLYWYRQTLGQGPEFLTYFQNEAQLEKSRLLSDRFSAERPKGSFSTLEIQRTEQGDSAMYLCASSPGGSNTEAFFGQGTRLTVV.

This rearrangement joins TRBV5-4 to TRBJ1-2, with a tentative D call TRBD1 (6 bases). Germline CDR1 SGHNT, CDR2 YYREEE (reference sequence). V lost 3 bases, J lost 8 bases, and 26 bases lay in between. CDR3 length: 17 residues. Written as DNA, the CDR3 is TGTGCCAGCAGCTCCGATTCAGCCCCAGGGGTGTATAAGGGCTACACCTTC. As protein: CASSSDSAPGVYKGYTF.

CDR3 bases: TGTGCCAGCAGTTTAGACAGGGTAGAGCCCCAGCATTTT. Its protein is CASSLDRVEPQHF. The chain links TRBV12-3 or TRBV12-4 to TRBJ1-5, with D possibly being TRBD1 (6 bases). The CDR3 is 13 residues long. The germline V and J ends were trimmed by 1 base and 8 bases, with 9 bases remaining between them.

The chain recombines TRBV29-1 with TRBJ1-4; D is ambiguous. Germline CDR1 reads SQVTM; CDR2 reads ANQGSEA. CDR3 length: 12 amino acids. V lost 7 bases to trimming and J lost 0 bases, with 6 bases between them. The CDR3 DNA sequence: TGCAGCGGCGGTGCAACTAATGAAAAACTGTTTTTT. Translated, it gives CSGGATNEKLFF.

This clone was found a few times. The rearrangement joins TRBV9 to TRBJ2-1; 7 bases match TRBD1. Germline V CDR1 and CDR2: SGDLS, YYNGEE. With 4 bases clipped from V and 0 bases from J, the junction kept 4 bases outside the gene matches. This CDR3 is built from 15 residues. The CDR3 reads CASSPEGASYNEQFF. In nucleotides, the CDR3 is TGTGCCAGCAGCCCCGAGGGGGCCTCCTACAATGAGCAGTTCTTC.

The V and J genes are TRBV7-2 and TRBJ2-7; TRBD2 is a possible D gene (6 bases). This CDR3 contains 14 residues. Germline-derived CDR1 and CDR2 are SGHTA and FQGNSA. Trimming removed 4 bases at V and 5 bases at J, with 15 bases between. CDR3 residues: CASSYRLGGHEQYF. As DNA, the CDR3 is TGTGCCAGCAGCTACCGACTAGGCGGTCACGAGCAGTACTTC.

The chain is built from TRBV4-1 and TRBJ1-1; D is unresolved. CDR1 and CDR2 (germline): MGHRA, YSYEKL. Trimming stripped 2 bases from V and 1 base from J, with 17 bases between. The length of the CDR3 is 17 residues. DNA of the CDR3: TGCGCCAGCAGCCAAAACAGCCTTCCTAATAGGAACACTGAAGCTTTCTTT. Translating gives CASSQNSLPNRNTEAFF.

The chain joins TRBV21-1 to TRBJ2-3; the D call in the table, TRBD1, was not verified against the DNA. TRBV21-1 is a pseudogene segment. There are 12 residues in the CDR3. CDR3: CARVQGADTQYF. CDR3 sequence (DNA): TGTGCCAGGGTCCAGGGGGCTGATACGCAGTATTTT.

This chain uses TRBV4-2 with TRBJ1-2, with D hard to call. The CDR3 spans 15 residues. V dropped 1 base and J dropped 2 bases, with 11 bases sitting between them. Germline values: CDR1 LGHNA, CDR2 YNFKEQ. CDR3 residues: CASSQGYRSNYGYTF. The CDR3 DNA sequence: TGTGCCAGCAGCCAAGGTTACAGAAGCAACTATGGCTACACCTTC.

The V gene is TRBV30, the J gene TRBJ1-1; 7 nucleotides match TRBD1. J lost 2 bases, V lost 2 bases, and 5 bases had no gene match. Germline V gives CDR1 GTSNPN, CDR2 SVGIG (reference sequence). The CDR3 loop spans 14 amino acids. The CDR3 is CAWSPWTGNTEAFF. CDR3 in DNA: TGTGCCTGGAGTCCTTGGACAGGAAACACTGAAGCTTTCTTT.

There are a few counts of this clone. This chain joins TRBV27 and TRBJ2-7; 8 bases align to TRBD1. From germline, CDR1 is MNHEY and CDR2 SMNVEV (reference sequence). The CDR3 sequence is 17 residues long. V shed 2 bases and J 3 bases; nucleotides not matched to a gene: 12. CDR3 nucleotide sequence: TGTGCCAGCAGTTTACGCGCGCTGGGACAGGATTTCTACGAGCAGTACTTC. Residues: CASSLRALGQDFYEQYF.

This chain's CDR3 is CASSFSSGGYNEQFF. The CDR3 DNA follows: TGTGCCAGCAGCTTCTCTAGCGGGGGGTATAATGAGCAGTTCTTC. The chain has TRBV11-1 and TRBJ2-1, with 11 bases aligning to TRBD2. Unmatched junction bases numbered 5, after V lost 3 bases and J lost 7 bases. Per germline, CDR1 SGHAT and CDR2 FQDESV (reference sequence). The CDR3 spans 15 residues.

V and J are TRBV7-9 and TRBJ1-2; 8 nucleotides line up with TRBD1. The germline V gene has CDR1 SEHNR and CDR2 FQNEAQ (reference sequence). The CDR3 has 15 residues. V shed 5 bases, J shed 3 bases, and the junction held 8 bases outside the gene matches. The CDR3 protein is CASSRIQGADYGYTF. The DNA of the CDR3 is TGTGCCAGCAGCCGAATTCAGGGGGCAGACTATGGCTACACCTTC.

This sequence joins TRBV19 and TRBJ2-3; 8 bases are shared with TRBD2. Looked up from germline, CDR1 is LNHDA and CDR2 is SQIVND (reference sequence). With 8 bases clipped from V and 3 bases from J, the junction kept 16 bases outside the gene matches. The CDR3 contains 17 residues. CDR3 sequence (DNA): TGTGCCAGTGGTGGAGCGGGAGCCACCCAGGGAACAGATACGCAGTATTTT. Its protein is CASGGAGATQGTDTQYF.

The J gene is TRBJ1-1, the V gene TRBV27; 8 bases map to TRBD1. The V gene's germline CDR1 is MNHEY and CDR2 SMNVEV (reference sequence). This CDR3 spans 16 amino acids. V shed 3 bases and J 4 bases; nucleotides not matched to a gene: 10. The CDR3 DNA sequence: TGTGCCAGCAGTTTCCGGACAGGGCCCTGGGGCACTGAAGCTTTCTTT. It specifies CASSFRTGPWGTEAFF.

The V and J genes are TRBV6-5 and TRBJ1-2, with TRBD1 as a possible D gene (5 bases). Germline V CDR1 and CDR2: MNHEY, SVGAGI. This CDR3 is 14 amino acids long. V lost 7 bases, J lost 0 bases, and 12 bases lay in between. The CDR3 DNA reads as TGTGCCAGCATCATTTCGGGGGCTAACTATGGCTACACCTTC. This sequence encodes CASIISGANYGYTF.

V is TRBV29-1 and J is TRBJ2-5; TRBD1 matches 9 bases. V lost 5 bases and J lost 5; bases outside the gene matches: 6. Germline V gene lookup returns CDR1 SQVTM and CDR2 ANQGSEA. There are 13 residues in the CDR3. This CDR3 is CSVSRDRVETQYF. For the CDR3, the DNA is TGCAGCGTTTCTCGGGACAGGGTGGAGACCCAGTACTTC. Full variable domain (rest looked up from reference TRBV29-1 and TRBJ2-5): SAVISQKPSRDICQRGTSLTIQCQVDSQVTMMFWYRQQPGQSLTLIATANQGSEATYESGFVIDKFPISRPNLTFSTLTVSNMSPEDSSIYLCSVSRDRVETQYFGPGTRLLVL.

The gene calls are TRBV9 and TRBJ1-2; 11 positions match TRBD1. The CDR3 loop spans 15 amino acids. V lost 3 bases, J lost 2 bases, and 3 bases stayed unmatched. CDR1 is SGDLS and CDR2 is YYNGEE in the germline V gene. In DNA form, the CDR3 reads TGTGCCAGCAGCGGGGACAGGGGGTCCAACTATGGCTACACCTTC. Amino acids: CASSGDRGSNYGYTF.

The chain employs TRBV7-6 and TRBJ1-4; D is perhaps TRBD1 (5 bases). V lost 1 base and J 7 bases, leaving 10 bases between the germline ends. Germline V gene data show CDR1 as SGHVS and CDR2 as FNYEAQ. The CDR3 has 14 residues. DNA of the CDR3: TGTGCCAGCAGCTTAGGGCAGGGCAGTGAAAAACTGTTTTTT. This sequence encodes CASSLGQGSEKLFF. Complete variable domain (other parts from reference TRBV7-6 and TRBJ1-4): GAGVSQSPRYKVTKRGQDVALRCDPISGHVSLYWYRQALGQGPEFLTYFNYEAQQDKSGLPNDRFSAERPEGSISTLTIQRTEQRDSAMYRCASSLGQGSEKLFFGSGTQLSVL.

The genes are TRBV3-1 (or the pseudogene TRBV3-2) and TRBJ2-5; D call uncertain. Germline CDR1 reads LGHDT; CDR2 reads YNNKEL (reference sequence). The CDR3 is 13 amino acids. V was pared by 1 base and J by 4 bases, with 7 bases between. CDR3 protein: CASSQGHPETQYF. For the CDR3, the DNA is TGTGCCAGCAGCCAAGGGCACCCAGAGACCCAGTACTTC.

V gene TRBV10-3 combines with J gene TRBJ1-2, with TRBD1 identical over 7 bases. V lost 7 bases to trimming and J lost 2 bases; unmatched junction nucleotides: 4. Germline CDR1 and CDR2: ENHRY and SYGVKD. The CDR3 runs 13 residues. The CDR3 loop is CAIMTGNNYGYTF. The DNA of the CDR3 is TGTGCCATCATGACAGGGAACAACTATGGCTACACCTTC.

For the CDR3, the DNA is TGCGCCAGCAGCCAAGAAGCGGGTTACTCCTACGAGCAGTACTTC. It encodes CASSQEAGYSYEQYF. The chain carries TRBV4-3 and TRBJ2-7; tentative D call: TRBD2 (6 bases). The CDR3 loop spans 15 amino acids. Trimming took 0 bases from V and 0 from J, leaving 9 bases between them. The germline CDR1 and CDR2 sequences are LGHNA and YSLEER.

The V gene is TRBV20-1, the J gene TRBJ2-3; perhaps TRBD1 as D (5 bases). Germline V gene lookup returns CDR1 DFQATT and CDR2 SNEGSKA (reference sequence). The CDR3 totals 11 residues. The V end lost 2 bases, the J end lost 6 bases, and 6 bases lay between the germline ends. For the CDR3, the DNA is TGCAGTGCTAGATACAGGGATACGCAGTATTTT. Encoded protein: CSARYRDTQYF.

The genes are TRBV2 and TRBJ2-3, with TRBD2 matching over 15 bases. The junction had 9 bases not matched to a gene; V was cut back by 5 bases and J by 0 bases. The CDR3 totals 19 residues. Germline V gives CDR1 SNHLY, CDR2 FYNNEI. DNA for the CDR3: TGTGCCAGCAGTCGTTCCTGGACTAGCGGGGGGGCTAGCACAGATACGCAGTATTTT. Protein: CASSRSWTSGGASTDTQYF.

Only one count was recorded for this clone. V usage is TRBV4-3 and J usage is TRBJ1-1; 7 bases fit TRBD1. The V gene end was trimmed by 0 bases and the J gene end by 8 bases; junction bases not matched to a gene: 12. Germline CDR1 LGHNA, CDR2 YSLEER. This CDR3 region has 16 residues. As DNA, the CDR3 is TGCGCCAGCAGCCAAGAAGTCGGTGTTGGCAGGGGGGAAGCTTTCTTT. Translated: CASSQEVGVGRGEAFF.

The genes are TRBV5-8 and TRBJ1-6; D possibly corresponds to TRBD1 (5 bases). V was trimmed by 4 bases and J by 8 bases, leaving 10 bases between them. The CDR3 runs 13 residues. CDR1 is SGHTS, CDR2 YDEGEE, per germline. CDR3 nucleotides: TGTGCCAGCAGCCTATGGGGGGATTCACCCCTCCACTTT. Amino acids: CASSLWGDSPLHF.